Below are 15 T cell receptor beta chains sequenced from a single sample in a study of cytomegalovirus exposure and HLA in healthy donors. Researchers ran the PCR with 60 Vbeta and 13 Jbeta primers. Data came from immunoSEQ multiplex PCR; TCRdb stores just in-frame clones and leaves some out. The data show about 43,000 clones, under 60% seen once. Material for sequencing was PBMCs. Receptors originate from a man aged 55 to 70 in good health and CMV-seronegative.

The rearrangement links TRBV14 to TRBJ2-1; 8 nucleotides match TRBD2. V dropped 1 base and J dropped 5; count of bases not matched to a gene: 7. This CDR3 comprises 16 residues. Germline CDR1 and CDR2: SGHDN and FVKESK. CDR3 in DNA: TGTGCCAGCAGCCAAGTAGTAACTAGCGGAAACAATGAGCAGTTCTTC. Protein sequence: CASSQVVTSGNNEQFF.

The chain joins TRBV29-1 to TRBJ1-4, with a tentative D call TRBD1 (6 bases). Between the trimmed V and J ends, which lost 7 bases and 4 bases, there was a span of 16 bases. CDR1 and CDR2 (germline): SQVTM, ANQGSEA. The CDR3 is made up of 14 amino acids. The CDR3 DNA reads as TGCAGCGGCTTCGTGGGACAAAGTAATGAAAAACTGTTTTTT. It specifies CSGFVGQSNEKLFF.

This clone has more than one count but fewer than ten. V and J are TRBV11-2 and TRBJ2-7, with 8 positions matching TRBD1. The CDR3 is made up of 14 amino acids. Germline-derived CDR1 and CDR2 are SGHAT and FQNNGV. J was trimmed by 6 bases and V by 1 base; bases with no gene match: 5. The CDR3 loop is CASSLVRGPGEQYF. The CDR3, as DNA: TGTGCCAGCAGCTTAGTCAGGGGGCCGGGCGAGCAGTACTTC.

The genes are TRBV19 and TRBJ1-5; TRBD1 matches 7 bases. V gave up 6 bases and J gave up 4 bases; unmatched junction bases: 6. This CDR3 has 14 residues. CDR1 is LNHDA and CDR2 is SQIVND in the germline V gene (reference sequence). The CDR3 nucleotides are TGTGCCAGTAGACTCGGGACAGCAAATCAGCCCCAGCATTTT. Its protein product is CASRLGTANQPQHF.

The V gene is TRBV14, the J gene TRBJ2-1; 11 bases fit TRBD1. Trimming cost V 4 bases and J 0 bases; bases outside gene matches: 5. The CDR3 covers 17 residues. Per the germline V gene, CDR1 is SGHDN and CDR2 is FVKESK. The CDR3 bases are TGTGCCAGCAGCCCGATGGACAGGGGGCTCTCCTACAATGAGCAGTTCTTC. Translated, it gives CASSPMDRGLSYNEQFF. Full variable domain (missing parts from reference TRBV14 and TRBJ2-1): EAGVTQFPSHSVIEKGQTVTLRCDPISGHDNLYWYRRVMGKEIKFLLHFVKESKQDESGMPNNRFLAERTGGTYSTLKVQPAELEDSGVYFCASSPMDRGLSYNEQFFGPGTRLTVL.

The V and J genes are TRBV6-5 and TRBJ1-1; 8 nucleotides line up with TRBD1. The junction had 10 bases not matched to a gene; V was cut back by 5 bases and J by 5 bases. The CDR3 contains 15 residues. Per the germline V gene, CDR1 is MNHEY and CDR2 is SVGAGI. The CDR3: CASSPRQGSKTEAFF. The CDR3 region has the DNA TGTGCCAGCAGTCCCCGACAGGGGAGTAAAACTGAAGCTTTCTTT.

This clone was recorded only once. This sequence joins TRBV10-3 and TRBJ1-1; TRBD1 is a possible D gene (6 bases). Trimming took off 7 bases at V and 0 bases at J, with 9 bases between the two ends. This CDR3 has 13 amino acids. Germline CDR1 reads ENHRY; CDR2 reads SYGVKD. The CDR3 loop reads CAITGQLNTEAFF. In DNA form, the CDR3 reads TGTGCCATCACCGGACAGTTGAACACTGAAGCTTTCTTT.

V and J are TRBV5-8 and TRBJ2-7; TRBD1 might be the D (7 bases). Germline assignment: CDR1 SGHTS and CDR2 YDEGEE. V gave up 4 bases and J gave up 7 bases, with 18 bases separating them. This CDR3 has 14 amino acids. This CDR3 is CASSPRDSRGEQYF. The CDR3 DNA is TGTGCCAGCAGCCCCCGGGACAGCCGGGGGGAGCAGTACTTC.

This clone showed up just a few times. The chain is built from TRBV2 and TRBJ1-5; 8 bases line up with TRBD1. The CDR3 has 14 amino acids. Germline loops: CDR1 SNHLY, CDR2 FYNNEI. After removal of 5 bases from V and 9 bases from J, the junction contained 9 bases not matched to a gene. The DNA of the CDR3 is TGTGCCAGCAGTCCAGGACAGGGTCATAGGCCCCAGCATTTT. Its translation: CASSPGQGHRPQHF.

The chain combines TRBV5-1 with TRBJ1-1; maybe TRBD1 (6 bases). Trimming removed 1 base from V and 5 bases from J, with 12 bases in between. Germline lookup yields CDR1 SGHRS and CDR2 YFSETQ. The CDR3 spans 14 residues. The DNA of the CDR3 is TGCGCCAGCAGCTTGACAGGGAGGGGAACTGAAGCTTTCTTT. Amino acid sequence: CASSLTGRGTEAFF.

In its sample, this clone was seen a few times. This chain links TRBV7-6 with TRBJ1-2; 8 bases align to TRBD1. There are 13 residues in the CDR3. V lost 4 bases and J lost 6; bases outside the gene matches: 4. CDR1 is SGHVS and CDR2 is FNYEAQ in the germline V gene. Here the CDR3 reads CASSSTGDHGYTF. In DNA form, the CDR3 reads TGTGCCAGCAGCTCGACAGGGGATCATGGCTACACCTTC.

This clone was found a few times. The CDR3 DNA reads TGTGCCATCAGTGATGGGAGGGGTAGTACCGGGGAGCTGTTTTTT. Translation: CAISDGRGSTGELFF. The chain couples TRBV10-3 to TRBJ2-2; TRBD2 aligns across 7 bases. CDR1 is ENHRY, CDR2 SYGVKD, per germline. The CDR3 loop spans 15 amino acids. Unmatched junction bases numbered 6, after V lost 3 bases and J lost 5 bases.

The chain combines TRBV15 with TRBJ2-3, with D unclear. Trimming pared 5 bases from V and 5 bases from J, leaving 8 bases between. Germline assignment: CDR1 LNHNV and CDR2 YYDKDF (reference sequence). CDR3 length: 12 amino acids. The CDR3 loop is CATSRARDTQYF. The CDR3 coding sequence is TGTGCCACCAGCCGAGCCAGAGATACGCAGTATTTT. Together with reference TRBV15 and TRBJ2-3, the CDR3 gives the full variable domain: DAMVIQNPRYQVTQFGKPVTLSCSQTLNHNVMYWYQQKSSQAPKLLFHYYDKDFNNEADTPDNFQSRRPNTSFCFLDIRSPGLGDTAMYLCATSRARDTQYFGPGTRLTVL.

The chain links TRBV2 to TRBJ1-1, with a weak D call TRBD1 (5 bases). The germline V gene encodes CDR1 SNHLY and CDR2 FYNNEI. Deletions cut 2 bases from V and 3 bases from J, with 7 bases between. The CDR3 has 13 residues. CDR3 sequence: CASSETGHTEAFF. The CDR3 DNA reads TGTGCCAGCAGTGAAACAGGACACACTGAAGCTTTCTTT.

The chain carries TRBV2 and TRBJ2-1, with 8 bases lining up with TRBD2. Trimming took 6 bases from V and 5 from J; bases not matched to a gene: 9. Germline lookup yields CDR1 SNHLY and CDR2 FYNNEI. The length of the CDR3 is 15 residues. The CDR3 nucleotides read TGTGCCAGCAGGCGGGGACTAGGGGTGGACAATGAGCAGTTCTTC. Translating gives CASRRGLGVDNEQFF.